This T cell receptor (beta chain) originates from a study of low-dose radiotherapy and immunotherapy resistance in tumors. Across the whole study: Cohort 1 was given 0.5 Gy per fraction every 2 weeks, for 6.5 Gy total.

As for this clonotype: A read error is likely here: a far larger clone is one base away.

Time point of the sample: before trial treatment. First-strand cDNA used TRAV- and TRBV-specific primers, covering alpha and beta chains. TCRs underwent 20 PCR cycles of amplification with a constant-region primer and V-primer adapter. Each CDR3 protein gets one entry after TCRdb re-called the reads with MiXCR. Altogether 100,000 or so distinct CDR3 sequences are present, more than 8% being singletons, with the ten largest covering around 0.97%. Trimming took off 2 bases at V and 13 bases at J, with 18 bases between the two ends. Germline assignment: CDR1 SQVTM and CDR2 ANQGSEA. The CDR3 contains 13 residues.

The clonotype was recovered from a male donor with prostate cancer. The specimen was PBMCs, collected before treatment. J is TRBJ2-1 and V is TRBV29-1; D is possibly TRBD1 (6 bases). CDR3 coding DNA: TGCAGCGTTGAACGACAGGCCCAAGAGACCCAGTTCTTC. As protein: CSVERQAQETQFF.